The rows below give T cell receptor beta chains drawn from one sample of a study of PD-L1 blockade in urothelial cancer. Some clones are missing from TCRdb's copy, which holds only in-frame ones; the method was immunoSEQ multiplex PCR. The profile shows around 100,000 clones, around nine tenths of them singletons. Sample: PBMCs, taken around atezolizumab (anti-PD-L1) treatment. These receptors all come from a man in his fifties or sixties with urothelial cancer. CDR3s include the opening cysteine and the closing phenylalanine or tryptophan. The D gene is left open where the match is weak. The size field is filled for only some rows; it gives once, few, many or a size class.

CDR3,DNA,J,size,D,length,V
CASRADLHDEQYF,TGTGCCAGCAGGGCGGACTTACACGACGAGCAGTACTTC,TRBJ2-7,NA,NA,13,TRBV7-2
CASSLVSAGPSYEQYF,TGTGCCAGCAGTTTGGTTTCGGCAGGTCCTTCCTACGAGCAGTACTTC,TRBJ2-7,once,NA,16,TRBV28
CASSLWWLAGGSSYNEQFF,TGTGCCAGCAGCTTATGGTGGCTAGCGGGGGGGAGCTCCTACAATGAGCAGTTCTTC,TRBJ2-1,NA,TRBD2,19,TRBV7-2
CASGVNTEAFF,TGTGCCAGCGGAGTGAACACTGAAGCTTTCTTT,TRBJ1-1,NA,NA,11,TRBV2
CASSDQDRANQPQHF,TGTGCCAGCAGTGACCAAGACAGGGCCAATCAGCCCCAGCATTTT,TRBJ1-5,NA,TRBD1,15,TRBV6-1
CASLRDTNQPQHF,TGTGCCAGCTTGAGAGACACAAATCAGCCCCAGCATTTT,TRBJ1-5,NA,NA,13,TRBV6-1
CASTQGGQAGLSTGELFF,TGTGCCAGCACCCAGGGGGGCCAGGCGGGGCTCTCCACCGGGGAGCTGTTTTTT,TRBJ2-2,NA,NA,18,TRBV28
CASQVRVEYGYTF,TGTGCCAGCCAGGTGCGGGTTGAGTATGGCTACACCTTC,TRBJ1-2,once,NA,13,TRBV28
CASSPDSGDTQYF,TGTGCCAGCAGTCCGGACAGCGGAGATACGCAGTATTTT,TRBJ2-3,once,NA,13,TRBV27
CASSLTGQGASEQYF,TGTGCCAGCAGCTTAACGGGACAGGGGGCTTCCGAGCAGTACTTC,TRBJ2-7,NA,TRBD1,15,TRBV7-6
CSVGLAGGRKNIQYF,TGCAGCGTTGGACTAGCGGGGGGGCGTAAAAACATTCAGTACTTC,TRBJ2-4,NA,TRBD2,15,TRBV29-1
CASTPPRSWEQYF,TGTGCCAGCACCCCCCCTAGATCCTGGGAGCAGTACTTC,TRBJ2-7,NA,NA,13,TRBV7-9
CASSVGLAGGLSTDTQYF,TGTGCCAGCAGCGTAGGATTAGCGGGGGGGCTTAGCACAGATACGCAGTATTTT,TRBJ2-3,NA,TRBD2,18,TRBV9
CASSGGGTDTQYF,TGTGCCAGCAGCGGGGGGGGAACAGATACGCAGTATTTT,TRBJ2-3,NA,TRBD2,13,TRBV4-2
CASRVQGNTIYF,TGTGCCAGCAGGGTACAAGGAAACACCATATATTTT,TRBJ1-3,NA,NA,12,TRBV21-1
CAWSKLARGGGTDTQYF,TGTGCCTGGAGCAAACTAGCGCGAGGGGGGGGAACAGATACGCAGTATTTT,TRBJ2-3,NA,NA,17,TRBV30
CASSESRQKNIQYF,TGTGCCAGCAGTGAATCCCGACAGAAAAACATTCAGTACTTC,TRBJ2-4,NA,NA,14,TRBV25-1
CASSPTSGRVHEQFF,TGTGCCAGCAGCCCTACTAGCGGGAGGGTTCATGAGCAGTTCTTC,TRBJ2-1,NA,TRBD2,15,TRBV9
CASSQEAGVGYTF,TGCGCCAGCAGCCAAGAAGCAGGGGTTGGCTACACCTTC,TRBJ1-2,NA,NA,13,TRBV4-1
CASSQTGIGGEQFF,TGCGCCAGCAGCCAAACGGGGATAGGGGGTGAGCAGTTCTTC,TRBJ2-1,NA,NA,14,TRBV4-1
CASSLVGGNYGYTF,TGTGCCAGCAGCTTAGTTGGGGGCAACTATGGCTACACCTTC,TRBJ1-2,NA,NA,14,TRBV7-2
CASSLLGHQNTEAFF,TGTGCCAGCAGCTTGCTGGGACATCAGAACACTGAAGCTTTCTTT,TRBJ1-1,NA,NA,15,TRBV5-4
CAISEQSSYNSPLHF,TGTGCCATCAGTGAACAGAGCTCCTATAATTCACCCCTCCACTTT,TRBJ1-6,few,NA,15,TRBV10-3
CASSLAYSDTEAFF,TGTGCCAGCAGTTTAGCATACTCGGACACTGAAGCTTTCTTT,TRBJ1-1,NA,NA,14,TRBV27
CSVEDRVGGKYNEQFF,TGCAGCGTTGAAGATCGAGTCGGGGGGAAGTACAATGAGCAGTTCTTC,TRBJ2-1,NA,TRBD2,16,TRBV29-1
CASSAGDRVIEEQYF,TGTGCCAGCTCTGCGGGGGACAGGGTTATAGAGGAGCAGTACTTC,TRBJ2-7,NA,TRBD1,15,TRBV6-1
CASSPRPIYGYTF,TGCGCCAGCAGCCCGCGGCCGATCTATGGCTACACCTTC,TRBJ1-2,few,NA,13,TRBV5-1
CASSWAAGGLGDTQYF,TGTGCCAGCAGCTGGGCGGCGGGGGGGCTAGGAGATACGCAGTATTTT,TRBJ2-3,NA,TRBD2,16,TRBV11-3
CASSLGGGWEQYF,TGTGCCAGCAGCTTAGGAGGGGGCTGGGAGCAGTACTTC,TRBJ2-7,NA,TRBD1,13,TRBV7-2
CASSLLAARGNQPQHF,TGCGCCAGCAGCTTGTTAGCAGCGCGGGGCAATCAGCCCCAGCATTTT,TRBJ1-5,NA,NA,16,TRBV5-1
CASSEGSLLAYNSPLHF,TGTGCCAGCAGTGAGGGTAGCCTCTTGGCCTATAATTCACCCCTCCACTTT,TRBJ1-6,NA,NA,17,TRBV2
CASSSGRGLHQYF,TGTGCCAGCAGCTCCGGTAGGGGACTCCACCAGTACTTC,TRBJ2-5,NA,NA,13,TRBV7-2
CASSSTGQAYEQYF,TGCGCCAGCAGCTCCACGGGACAGGCCTACGAGCAGTACTTC,TRBJ2-7,NA,TRBD1,14,TRBV5-1
CASDRDSDEQYF,TGTGCCAGCGACAGGGATTCCGACGAGCAGTACTTC,TRBJ2-7,once,TRBD1,12,TRBV6-1
CASRTPSGTEETQYF,TGCGCCAGCAGGACCCCTAGCGGGACTGAAGAGACCCAGTACTTC,TRBJ2-5,NA,TRBD2,15,TRBV5-1
CASSFRDTEAFF,TGTGCCAGCAGCTTCAGGGACACTGAAGCTTTCTTT,TRBJ1-1,NA,NA,12,TRBV5-6
CASSLSATGGADTQYF,TGTGCCAGCAGTTTATCCGCGACAGGGGGCGCAGATACGCAGTATTTT,TRBJ2-3,NA,TRBD1,16,TRBV28